This T cell receptor (beta chain) appears in the sequencing data of a study of monozygotic twins with inflammatory bowel disease. Study-level results: Patient repertoires may have gained variability from differing immunosuppressive treatments. By inverse Simpson index, TCRbeta diversity was lower in IBD patients than in healthy co-twins.

As concerns this clonotype: The target antigen is unknown.

TCRdb reprocessed the 5' RACE reads; each CDR3 protein has one entry and no DNA is given. This specimen shows 210,000 or so distinct CDR3 sequences; the ten leading clones hold more than 7.5%. The CDR3 consists of 17 residues. Germline CDR1 MGHRA, CDR2 YSYEKL. This clonotype originated in a human donor with ulcerative colitis or Crohn's disease, or a healthy co-twin of an affected twin (not recorded which). The chain has TRBV4-1 and TRBJ2-2; TCRdb selects TRBD2, and the lack of DNA leaves this call unchecked. Input material: blood. The CDR3 protein is CASSQDPTLVGSGELFF.